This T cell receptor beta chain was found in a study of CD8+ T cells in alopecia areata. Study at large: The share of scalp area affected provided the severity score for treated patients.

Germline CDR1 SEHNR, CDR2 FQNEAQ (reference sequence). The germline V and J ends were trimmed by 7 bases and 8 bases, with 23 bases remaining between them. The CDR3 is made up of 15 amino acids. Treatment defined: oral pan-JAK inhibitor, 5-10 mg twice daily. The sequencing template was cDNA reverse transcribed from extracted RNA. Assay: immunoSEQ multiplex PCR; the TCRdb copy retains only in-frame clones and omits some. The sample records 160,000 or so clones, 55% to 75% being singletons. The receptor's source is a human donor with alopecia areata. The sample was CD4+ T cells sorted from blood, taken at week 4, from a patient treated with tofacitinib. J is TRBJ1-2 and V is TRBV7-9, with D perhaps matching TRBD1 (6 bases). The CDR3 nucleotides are TGTGCCAGCACCGATCGGGCCAGGGCAACAGGGGGCTACACCTTC. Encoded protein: CASTDRARATGGYTF.